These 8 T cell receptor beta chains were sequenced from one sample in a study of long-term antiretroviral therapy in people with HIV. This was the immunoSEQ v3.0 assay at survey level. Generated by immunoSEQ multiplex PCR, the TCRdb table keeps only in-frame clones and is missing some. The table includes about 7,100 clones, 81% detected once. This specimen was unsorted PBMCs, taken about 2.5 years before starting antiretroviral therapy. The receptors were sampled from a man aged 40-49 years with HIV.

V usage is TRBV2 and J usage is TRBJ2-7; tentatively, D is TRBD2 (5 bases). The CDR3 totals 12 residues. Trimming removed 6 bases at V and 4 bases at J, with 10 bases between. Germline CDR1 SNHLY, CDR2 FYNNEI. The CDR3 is CASSRLIYEQYF. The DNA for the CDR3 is TGTGCCAGCAGCAGACTAATTTACGAGCAGTACTTC.

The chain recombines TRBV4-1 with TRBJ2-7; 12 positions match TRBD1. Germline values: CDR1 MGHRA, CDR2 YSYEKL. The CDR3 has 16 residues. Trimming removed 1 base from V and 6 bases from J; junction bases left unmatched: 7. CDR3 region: CASSQGPGTGGLEQYF. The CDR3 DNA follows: TGCGCCAGCAGCCAAGGGCCCGGGACAGGGGGCCTCGAGCAGTACTTC.

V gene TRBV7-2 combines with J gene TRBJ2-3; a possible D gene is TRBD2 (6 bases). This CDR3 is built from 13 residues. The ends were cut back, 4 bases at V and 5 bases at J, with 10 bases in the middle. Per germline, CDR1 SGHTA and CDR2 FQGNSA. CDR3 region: CASSSGRGDTQYF. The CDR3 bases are TGTGCCAGCAGCTCCGGGCGGGGAGATACGCAGTATTTT. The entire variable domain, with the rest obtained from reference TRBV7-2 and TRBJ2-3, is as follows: GAGVSQSPSNKVTEKGKDVELRCDPISGHTALYWYRQSLGQGLEFLIYFQGNSAPDKSGLPSDRFSAERTGGSVSTLTIQRTQQEDSAVYLCASSSGRGDTQYFGPGTRLTVL.

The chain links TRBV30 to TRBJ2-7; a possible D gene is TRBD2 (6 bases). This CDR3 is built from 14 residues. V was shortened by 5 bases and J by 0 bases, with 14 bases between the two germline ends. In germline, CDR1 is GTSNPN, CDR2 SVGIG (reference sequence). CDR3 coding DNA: TGTGCCTGGGATACCGGGACTTTCTCCTACGAGCAGTACTTC. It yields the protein CAWDTGTFSYEQYF.

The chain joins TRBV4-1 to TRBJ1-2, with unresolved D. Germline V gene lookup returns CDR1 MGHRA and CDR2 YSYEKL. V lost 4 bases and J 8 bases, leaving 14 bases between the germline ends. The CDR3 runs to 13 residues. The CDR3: CASSPESTWGYTF. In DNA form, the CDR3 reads TGCGCCAGCAGCCCGGAAAGTACTTGGGGCTACACCTTC.

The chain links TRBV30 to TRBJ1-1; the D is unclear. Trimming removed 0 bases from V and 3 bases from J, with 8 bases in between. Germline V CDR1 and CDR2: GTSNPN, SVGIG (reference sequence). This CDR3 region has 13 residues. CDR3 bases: TGTGCCTGGAGTGTAACCGGGGACACTGAAGCTTTCTTT. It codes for CAWSVTGDTEAFF.

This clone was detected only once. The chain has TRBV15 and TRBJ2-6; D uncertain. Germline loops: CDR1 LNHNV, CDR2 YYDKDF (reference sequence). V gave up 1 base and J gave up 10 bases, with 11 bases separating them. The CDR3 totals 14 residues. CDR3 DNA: TGTGCCACCAGCAGAGTAAGGGTCGGGAACGTCCTGACTTTC. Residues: CATSRVRVGNVLTF. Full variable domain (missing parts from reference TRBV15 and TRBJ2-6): DAMVIQNPRYQVTQFGKPVTLSCSQTLNHNVMYWYQQKSSQAPKLLFHYYDKDFNNEADTPDNFQSRRPNTSFCFLDIRSPGLGDTAMYLCATSRVRVGNVLTFGAGSRLTVL.

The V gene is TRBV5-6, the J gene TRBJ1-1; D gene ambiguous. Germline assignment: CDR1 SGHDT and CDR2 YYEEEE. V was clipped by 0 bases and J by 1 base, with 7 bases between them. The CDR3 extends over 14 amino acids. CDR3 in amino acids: CASSLVFRNTEAFF. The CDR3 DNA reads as TGTGCCAGCAGCTTGGTTTTCAGGAACACTGAAGCTTTCTTT. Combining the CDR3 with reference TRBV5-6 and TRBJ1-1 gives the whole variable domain DAGVTQSPTHLIKTRGQQVTLRCSPKSGHDTVSWYQQALGQGPQFIFQYYEEEERQRGNFPDRFSGHQFPNYSSELNVNALLLGDSALYLCASSLVFRNTEAFFGQGTRLTVV.